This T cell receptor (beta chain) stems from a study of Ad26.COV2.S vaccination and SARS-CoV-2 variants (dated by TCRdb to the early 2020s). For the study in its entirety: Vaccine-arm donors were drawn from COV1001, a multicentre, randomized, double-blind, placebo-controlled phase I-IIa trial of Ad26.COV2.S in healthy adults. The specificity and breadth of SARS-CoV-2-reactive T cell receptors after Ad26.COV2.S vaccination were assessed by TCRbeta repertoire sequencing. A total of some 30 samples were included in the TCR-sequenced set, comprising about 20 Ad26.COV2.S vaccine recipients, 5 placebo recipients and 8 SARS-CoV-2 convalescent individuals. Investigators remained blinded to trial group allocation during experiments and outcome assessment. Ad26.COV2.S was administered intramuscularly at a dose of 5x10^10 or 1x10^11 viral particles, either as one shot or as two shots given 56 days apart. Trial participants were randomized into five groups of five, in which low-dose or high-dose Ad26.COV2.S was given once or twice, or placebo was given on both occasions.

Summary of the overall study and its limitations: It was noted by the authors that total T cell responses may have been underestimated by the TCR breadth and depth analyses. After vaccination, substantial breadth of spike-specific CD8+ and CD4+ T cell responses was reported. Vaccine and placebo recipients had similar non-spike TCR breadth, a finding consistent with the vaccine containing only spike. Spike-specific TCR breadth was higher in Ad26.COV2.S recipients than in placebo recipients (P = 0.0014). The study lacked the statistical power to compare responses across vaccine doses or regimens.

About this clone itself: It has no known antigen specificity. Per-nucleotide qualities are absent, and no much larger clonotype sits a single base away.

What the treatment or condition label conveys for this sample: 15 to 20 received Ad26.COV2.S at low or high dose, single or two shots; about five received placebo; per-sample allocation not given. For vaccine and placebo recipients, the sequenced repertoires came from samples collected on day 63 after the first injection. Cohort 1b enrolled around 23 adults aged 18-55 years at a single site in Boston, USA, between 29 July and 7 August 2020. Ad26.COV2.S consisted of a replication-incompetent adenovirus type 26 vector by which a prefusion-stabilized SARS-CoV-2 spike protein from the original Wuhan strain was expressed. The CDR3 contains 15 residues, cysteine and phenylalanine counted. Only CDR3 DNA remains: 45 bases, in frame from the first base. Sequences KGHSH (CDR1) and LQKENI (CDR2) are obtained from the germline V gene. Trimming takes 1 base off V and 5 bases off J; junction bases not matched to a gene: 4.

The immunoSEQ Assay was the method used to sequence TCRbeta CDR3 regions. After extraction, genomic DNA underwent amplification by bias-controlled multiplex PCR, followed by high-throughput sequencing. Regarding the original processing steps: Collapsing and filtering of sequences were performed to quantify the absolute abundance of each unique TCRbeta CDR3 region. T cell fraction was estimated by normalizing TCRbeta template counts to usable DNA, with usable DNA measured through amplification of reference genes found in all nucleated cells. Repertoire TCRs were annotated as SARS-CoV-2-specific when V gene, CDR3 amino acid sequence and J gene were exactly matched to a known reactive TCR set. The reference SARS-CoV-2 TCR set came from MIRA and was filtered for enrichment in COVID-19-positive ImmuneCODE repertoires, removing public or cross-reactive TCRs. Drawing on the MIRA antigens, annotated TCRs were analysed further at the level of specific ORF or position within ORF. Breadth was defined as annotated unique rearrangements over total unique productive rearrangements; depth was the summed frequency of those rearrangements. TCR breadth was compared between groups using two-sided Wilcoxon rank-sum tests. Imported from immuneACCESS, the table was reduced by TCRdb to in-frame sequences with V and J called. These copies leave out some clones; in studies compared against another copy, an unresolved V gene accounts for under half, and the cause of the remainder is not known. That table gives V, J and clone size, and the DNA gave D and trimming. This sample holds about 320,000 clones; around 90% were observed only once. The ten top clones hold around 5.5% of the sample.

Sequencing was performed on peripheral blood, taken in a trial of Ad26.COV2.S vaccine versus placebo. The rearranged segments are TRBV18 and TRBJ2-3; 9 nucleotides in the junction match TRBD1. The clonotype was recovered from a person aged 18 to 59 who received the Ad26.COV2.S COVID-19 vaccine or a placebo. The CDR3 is CASSPQGQGLDTQYF. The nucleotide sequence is TGTGCCAGCTCACCACAGGGACAGGGTTTAGATACGCAGTATTTT.